This T cell receptor (beta chain) was recovered during a study of T cell changes during pregnancy in multiple sclerosis. Sequenced by immunoSEQ multiplex PCR; TCRdb stores in-frame clones only, minus some. This sample yields around 42,000 clones, of which 88% are seen a single time; roughly 4.9% belongs to the top ten. This clone was recorded only once. The length of the CDR3 is 14 residues. With 2 bases removed from V and 4 bases from J, the gap between germline ends came to 11 bases. Per germline, CDR1 SNHLY and CDR2 FYNNEI. Sequences were derived from peripheral blood, sampled in the first trimester of pregnancy. The TCR originated in a female donor in good health, enrolled as a control in a pregnancy study. The chain has TRBV2 and TRBJ1-2, with D unclear. The DNA for the CDR3 is TGTGCCAGCAGTGAAATATTTGAGAGCTATGGCTACACCTTC. Protein: CASSEIFESYGYTF.